The clone carrying this T cell receptor beta chain has a handful of counts. Its antigen is unidentified. This sample stems from a study of early T cells in non-severe SARS-CoV-2 infection. Study overall: Sequencing targeted bulk RNA from unsorted whole blood, leaving chains unpaired.

Trimming pared 4 bases from V and 1 base from J, leaving 10 bases between. The CDR3 totals 14 residues. Germline CDR1 SGHAT, CDR2 FQNNGV. Study-wide results and limits: Reliance on VDJdb matching favored anti-spike CD8 responses; private and CD4 specificities were missed.

The TCR library protocol attached unique molecular identifiers to the individual cDNA molecules. TCRdb reprocessed the 5' RACE reads via MiXCR and lists one record per CDR3 protein. Among 100,000 to 150,000 distinct CDR3 sequences listed, 14% to 15% were seen once. The receptor's source is an adult who was a healthcare worker with PCR-confirmed SARS-CoV-2 infection or an uninfected control (not recorded which). Sample: whole blood. The chain recombines TRBV11-2 with TRBJ2-5; unclear D gene. CDR3 nucleotides: TGTGCCAGCAGCTCTAGTGGAGTCCAAGAGACCCAGTACTTC. This gives the protein CASSSSGVQETQYF. The whole variable domain, filled in from reference TRBV11-2 and TRBJ2-5, reads EAGVAQSPRYKIIEKRQSVAFWCNPISGHATLYWYQQILGQGPKLLIQFQNNGVVDDSQLPKDRFSAERLKGVDSTLKIQPAKLEDSAVYLCASSSSGVQETQYFGPGTRLLVL.